This T cell receptor (beta chain) came from a study of regulatory T cells in long-lasting Graves disease. Notes on the study in general: Preferential use of TRBV28, TRBJ1-2 and TRBJ2-5 was seen in persistent disease.

With regard to this clonotype: As yet, its antigen is unknown.

Documented time point: persistent/refractory GD, antithyroid drugs over 5 years with positive TRAb. Following extraction of RNA from PBMCs, that RNA was used to make the TCR library. Relying on iRepertoire HTBI primers and Arm-PCR of CDR3 regions, the team built TCR beta libraries. MiXCR, run by TCRdb on the multiplex PCR reads, gives a single entry per CDR3 protein. The profile shows fewer than 400,000 distinct CDR3 sequences, around 20% of them singletons. Trimming removed 3 bases at V and 2 bases at J, with 18 bases between. Germline assignment: CDR1 SGHAT and CDR2 FQNNGV. The CDR3 contains 17 residues.

This sample comprised peripheral blood mononuclear cells (PBMCs), obtained when the disease was refractory, from a patient treated with antithyroid drugs. The clonotype originates from a female donor with Graves disease. This chain uses TRBV11-2 with TRBJ2-3; maybe TRBD2 (7 bases). The DNA for the CDR3 is TGTGCCAGCAGCTTCACTGTCGCGGGGGCCCTCACAGATACGCAGTATTTT. Protein sequence: CASSFTVAGALTDTQYF.